This T cell receptor (beta chain) is drawn from a study of blood T cell repertoires in COVID-19. Study-level information: PBMCs, B-cell-depleted T cells, or T cells were the source of the cDNA or gDNA that made up the material.

Original analysis: Amplification from reference gene primers served as the basis for estimated nucleated cell counts. Sequencing used immunoSEQ multiplex PCR; TCRdb keeps in-frame clones, though not all of them. V and J calls and clone size are copied from that table; D and trimming were computed from the DNA. Of 150,000 to 250,000 clones detected, more than 75% appear once; the ten largest clones hold over 5%. The Seattle patients, enrolled during active infection, were followed longitudinally. V lost 0 bases, J lost 9 bases, and 14 bases lay in between. The CDR3 totals 15 residues. Germline V lookup: CDR1 SSHAT, CDR2 FNYEAQ (reference sequence).

The TCR originated in a woman between 40 and 55 years old with COVID-19, enrolled during active disease. This rearrangement joins TRBV7-7 to TRBJ2-2, with TRBD2 as a possible D gene (5 bases). The specimen was peripheral blood. The CDR3 spells CASSLAEASSRELFF. The CDR3 DNA reads as TGTGCCAGCAGCTTAGCGGAGGCTAGTTCCCGGGAGCTGTTTTTT.